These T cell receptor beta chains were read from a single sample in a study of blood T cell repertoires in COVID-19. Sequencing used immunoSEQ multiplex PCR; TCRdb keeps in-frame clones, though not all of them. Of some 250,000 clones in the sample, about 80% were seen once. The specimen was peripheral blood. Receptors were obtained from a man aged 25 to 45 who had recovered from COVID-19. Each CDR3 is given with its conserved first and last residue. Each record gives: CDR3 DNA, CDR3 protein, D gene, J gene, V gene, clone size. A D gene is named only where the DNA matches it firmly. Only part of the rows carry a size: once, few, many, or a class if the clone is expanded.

DNA: TGTGCCAGCAGTCTTCGACTAGCGGCGATCGATGAGCAGTTCTTC
CDR3: CASSLRLAAIDEQFF
D: TRBD2
J: TRBJ2-1
V: TRBV6-6
size: .

DNA: TGTGCCAGCAGCTTAGCGGACAGAGAACAAGAGACCCAGTACTTC
CDR3: CASSLADREQETQYF
D: .
J: TRBJ2-5
V: TRBV11-2
size: many

DNA: TGTGCCAGCAGCTCCACGGGGGGGGCCGGAGATACGCAGTATTTT
CDR3: CASSSTGGAGDTQYF
D: TRBD2
J: TRBJ2-3
V: TRBV7-2
size: many

DNA: TGTGCCAGCAGAAATAGCCCCGGCAGGGCGGGAGGGACCCAGTACTTC
CDR3: CASRNSPGRAGGTQYF
D: TRBD2
J: TRBJ2-5
V: TRBV7-8
size: .

DNA: TGTGCCAGCAGCCCTGGACTAGCGGGGCCAAAAGAGACCCAGTACTTC
CDR3: CASSPGLAGPKETQYF
D: TRBD2
J: TRBJ2-5
V: TRBV5-4
size: .

DNA: TGTGCCACCAGCATCGACAGCGTTCATCCCTCTGGGGCCAACGTCCTGACTTTC
CDR3: CATSIDSVHPSGANVLTF
D: .
J: TRBJ2-6
V: TRBV15
size: .

DNA: TGTGCCACCAGCAGGGACTACGGGGTAGATCAGCCCCAGCATTTT
CDR3: CATSRDYGVDQPQHF
D: .
J: TRBJ1-5
V: TRBV15
size: .

DNA: TGTGCCAGCAGGGCCTTCGGGGGGATGGAGCTGTTTTTT
CDR3: CASRAFGGMELFF
D: TRBD2
J: TRBJ2-2
V: TRBV6-5
size: once

DNA: TGCGCCAGCAGCTTGATTCGCCAGGCCTCGGAGGGGAACACTGAAGCTTTCTTT
CDR3: CASSLIRQASEGNTEAFF
D: .
J: TRBJ1-1
V: TRBV5-1
size: once

DNA: TGTGCCAGCAGCCCAGTACTCGACGGAGGGGCGGAAGCTTTCTTT
CDR3: CASSPVLDGGAEAFF
D: .
J: TRBJ1-1
V: TRBV28
size: .

DNA: TGTGCCAGCAGCGTCGGGACAGTTGATTCACCCCTCCACTTT
CDR3: CASSVGTVDSPLHF
D: TRBD1
J: TRBJ1-6
V: TRBV7-9
size: .

DNA: TGTGCCAGCAGCAGCCAGGGTGCCGGGGAGCTGTTTTTT
CDR3: CASSSQGAGELFF
D: .
J: TRBJ2-2
V: TRBV6-4
size: .

DNA: TGTGCCAGTAGTATAGCTTGGCAGGGTAACTACGAGCAGTACTTC
CDR3: CASSIAWQGNYEQYF
D: .
J: TRBJ2-7
V: TRBV19
size: .

DNA: TGCGCCAGCGGCCTGACAGGGGGAGACTATGGCTACACCTTC
CDR3: CASGLTGGDYGYTF
D: TRBD1
J: TRBJ1-2
V: TRBV5-1
size: .

DNA: TGTGCCAGCAGCCAGCAGCCGGGGGAAAAACTGTTTTTT
CDR3: CASSQQPGEKLFF
D: .
J: TRBJ1-4
V: TRBV5-8
size: few

DNA: TGTGCCAGCAGTTTTGAGGAGGGGCCTGGAAACACCATATATTTT
CDR3: CASSFEEGPGNTIYF
D: .
J: TRBJ1-3
V: TRBV28
size: .

DNA: TGCGCCAGCAGTCATAACCAGGGGAGCGATGAGCAGTTCTTC
CDR3: CASSHNQGSDEQFF
D: .
J: TRBJ2-1
V: TRBV5-1
size: few